This T cell receptor beta chain was sequenced during a study of T-cell reconstitution after alpha-beta-depleted transplantation in children. This clonotype was counted at least ten times. Preparation of the TCRbeta library used unique molecular identifiers. One entry per CDR3 protein results from TCRdb running MiXCR on the PCR reads. This sample has about 260,000 distinct CDR3 sequences, with approximately 8% found just once. The CDR3 is 16 amino acids. Germline CDR1 and CDR2: SGHRS and YFSETQ. Trimming removed 2 bases from V and 3 bases from J, with 17 bases in between. The source of this sequence is a male patient aged 10 to 17 who had a stem cell transplant for acute lymphoblastic leukemia, so the T cells may come from the graft donor. The material sequenced was PBMCs, mostly from graft donor cells, taken 180 days after TCRalphabeta/CD19-depleted stem cell transplant. The V and J genes are TRBV5-1 and TRBJ2-5; D possibly corresponds to TRBD1 (5 bases). In nucleotides, the CDR3 is TGCGCCAGCAGCTTAACTCCGGACACTGCCAAAGAGACCCAGTACTTC. It codes for CASSLTPDTAKETQYF.